The following is a TCR beta chain sequence with its context. Its specificity is unknown. This sample stems from a study of T cells in Graves' hyperthyroidism and ophthalmopathy. The germline V gene encodes CDR1 SQVTM and CDR2 ANQGSEA. V was pared by 4 bases and J by 6 bases, with 5 bases of the junction left unmatched. The length of the CDR3 is 12 residues. Broader study findings: From stable hyperthyroidism, ophthalmopathy was separated by a 13 V-J model.

TCR beta CDR3 regions were amplified from RNA transcripts. The study used the HTBI primer set for a first-round RT-PCR of the TCR CDR3. One entry per CDR3 protein, called by TCRdb with MiXCR from the multiplex PCR reads. Of a few hundred thousand distinct CDR3 sequences in the sample, just under 25% are singletons; the top ten hold around four fifths. Sequenced input: blood. This receptor was identified in a man aged 50-59 years with Graves' hyperthyroidism. This chain connects TRBV29-1 to TRBJ1-2, with 7 nucleotides matching TRBD1. The CDR3 spells CSVGQGIHGYTF. For the CDR3, the DNA is TGCAGCGTTGGACAGGGTATCCATGGCTACACCTTC.